This T cell receptor (beta chain) was captured in a study of shared clonotypes between healthy human individuals. Notes on the study in general: When naive CD4 clonotypes were compared across a few donors, 5% to 5.5% were shared. Relative to clonotypes present in all four donors, those not shared had lower generation probabilities. Sorted-subset sequencing was shown by rarefaction to be incomplete despite large depth.

Trimming removed 5 bases at V and 8 bases at J, with 13 bases between. Per the germline V gene, CDR1 is SGHNT and CDR2 is YENEEA. The CDR3 extends over 13 amino acids. This clone has just one count. What it recognizes is unknown. Clones were sequenced by immunoSEQ multiplex PCR, and TCRdb holds only the in-frame ones, with some missing. The sample contains some 2 million clones, 90% to 95% of which appear only once. Input material: naive CD4+ T cells sorted from blood. As for subset: CD45RA+ positively selected. The clonotype was recovered from a man aged 18-30 years in good health. V usage is TRBV11-3 and J usage is TRBJ2-1; TRBD2 is a possible D gene (5 bases). CDR3 bases: TGTGCCAGCAGCGCAGCTAGTAGCGATGAGCAGTTCTTC. Its protein is CASSAASSDEQFF.